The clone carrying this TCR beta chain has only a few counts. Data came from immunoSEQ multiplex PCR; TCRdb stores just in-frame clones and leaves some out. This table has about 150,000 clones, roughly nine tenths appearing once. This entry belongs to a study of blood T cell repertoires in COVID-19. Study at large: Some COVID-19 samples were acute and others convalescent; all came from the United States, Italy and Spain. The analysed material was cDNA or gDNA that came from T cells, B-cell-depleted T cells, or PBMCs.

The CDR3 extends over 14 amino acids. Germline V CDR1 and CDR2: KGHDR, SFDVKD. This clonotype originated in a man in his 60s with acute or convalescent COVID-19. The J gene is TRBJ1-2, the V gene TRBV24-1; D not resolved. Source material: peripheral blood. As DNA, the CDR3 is TGTGTTCTCCAGTTGGGAGAACCTAACTATGGCTACACCTTC. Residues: CVLQLGEPNYGYTF.